Below are 23 T cell receptor beta chains sequenced from a single sample in a study of shared clonotypes between healthy human individuals. Assay: immunoSEQ multiplex PCR; the TCRdb copy retains only in-frame clones and omits some. The sample records approximately 740,000 clones, approximately 79% being singletons. Material for sequencing was memory CD4+ T cells sorted from blood. Stated subset: CD45RA-negative fraction. These TCRs come from a woman between 25 and 40 years old in good health.

A remark on this clone: Other DNA sequences in the sample encode the same CDR3. The rearrangement joins TRBV5-1 to TRBJ1-3; 9 nucleotides agree with TRBD1. Germline V CDR1 and CDR2: SGHRS, YFSETQ. Trimming took 4 bases from V and 0 from J; bases not matched to a gene: 2. CDR3 length: 15 residues. CDR3 residues: CASSGTGSSGNTIYF. Here the CDR3 DNA reads TGCGCCAGCAGCGGGACAGGGAGCTCTGGAAACACCATATATTTT.

This clone is a singleton in its sample. This chain links TRBV19 with TRBJ2-3; 10 nucleotides agree with TRBD2. Germline trimming cut 4 bases from V and 2 bases from J; bases unmatched to any gene: 18. Germline CDR1 LNHDA, CDR2 SQIVND (reference sequence). This CDR3 is built from 20 residues. The CDR3 region is CASSSLGLATRNPATDTQYF. The CDR3 DNA follows: TGTGCCAGTAGTAGCTTGGGACTAGCGACCCGAAACCCCGCCACAGATACGCAGTATTTT.

The V call is TRBV13, the J call TRBJ1-3; 7 nucleotides match TRBD1. The V segment lost 2 bases and the J segment 2 bases; nucleotides outside the gene matches: 6. Germline-derived CDR1 and CDR2 are PRHDT and FYEKMQ (reference sequence). The CDR3 is made up of 16 amino acids. The CDR3 is CASSLRPDRAGNTIYF. DNA for the CDR3: TGTGCCAGCAGCTTACGCCCAGACAGGGCTGGAAACACCATATATTTT. Full variable domain (outside the CDR3, taken from reference TRBV13 and TRBJ1-3): AAGVIQSPRHLIKEKRETATLKCYPIPRHDTVYWYQQGPGQDPQFLISFYEKMQSDKGSIPDRFSAQQFSDYHSELNMSSLELGDSALYFCASSLRPDRAGNTIYFGEGSWLTVV.

This sequence joins TRBV5-4 and TRBJ2-7; 12 bases line up with TRBD2. From germline, CDR1 is SGHNT and CDR2 YYREEE (reference sequence). The CDR3 extends over 15 amino acids. The junction had 9 bases not matched to a gene; V was cut back by 4 bases and J by 7 bases. CDR3 in amino acids: CASSAPGLAGLEQYF. CDR3 sequence (DNA): TGTGCCAGCAGCGCACCGGGACTAGCGGGCCTTGAGCAGTACTTC.

The V gene is TRBV7-6, the J gene TRBJ2-2; D assignment may be TRBD1 or TRBD2 (6 bases each). Between the trimmed V and J ends, which lost 4 bases and 1 base, there was a span of 19 bases. Germline CDR1 is SGHVS and CDR2 is FNYEAQ. This CDR3 region has 18 residues. This CDR3 reads CASSYSRRGTLNTGELFF. CDR3 bases: TGTGCCAGCAGCTACTCCCGTAGGGGGACTTTGAACACCGGGGAGCTGTTTTTT.

Remarks on this clone: Other DNA sequences from this sample encode an identical CDR3 as well. The rearrangement links TRBV18 to TRBJ1-4; perhaps TRBD1 as D (5 bases). The CDR3 loop spans 13 amino acids. Trimming took off 3 bases at V and 5 bases at J, with 7 bases between the two ends. Per the germline V gene, CDR1 is KGHSH and CDR2 is LQKENI. The CDR3, as DNA: TGTGCCAGCTCACCGGGGCAAAATGAAAAACTGTTTTTT. Translating it yields CASSPGQNEKLFF.

This clone turned up a few times. The chain joins TRBV27 to TRBJ2-2, with 8 bases that match TRBD2. Germline CDR1 and CDR2: MNHEY and SMNVEV (reference sequence). Trimming removed 2 bases from V and 4 bases from J; junction bases left unmatched: 0. CDR3 length: 14 amino acids. The CDR3 DNA follows: TGTGCCAGCAGTTTAACTAGCGGCACCGGGGAGCTGTTTTTT. Protein: CASSLTSGTGELFF.

The chain is built from TRBV6-6 and TRBJ2-7; 13 bases are a match to TRBD2. The V and J ends lost 7 bases and 4 bases, in that order; junction bases with no gene match: 4. CDR1 and CDR2 (germline): MNHNY, SVGAGI (reference sequence). This CDR3 region has 14 residues. The CDR3 DNA sequence: TGTGCCAGCAACCGACTAGCGGGAGGATACGAGCAGTACTTC. This translates into CASNRLAGGYEQYF.

The chain joins TRBV25-1 to TRBJ1-4, with a weak D call TRBD1 (6 bases). Germline loops: CDR1 MGHDK, CDR2 SYGVNS. The CDR3 consists of 16 residues. V was pared by 1 base and J by 7 bases, with 16 bases between. The CDR3: CASSEFPGADPEKLFF. CDR3 in DNA: TGTGCCAGCAGTGAATTCCCGGGGGCTGACCCTGAAAAACTGTTTTTT.

This clone was detected a few times. This CDR3 is also generated by other DNA sequences in the sample. CDR3: CASSPGQSYEQYF. CDR3 nucleotides: TGTGCCAGCAGCCCCGGACAGAGCTACGAGCAGTACTTC. This chain links TRBV5-4 with TRBJ2-7; D possibly corresponds to TRBD1 (6 bases). The germline CDR1 and CDR2 sequences are SGHNT and YYREEE (reference sequence). This CDR3 spans 13 amino acids. Between the trimmed V and J ends, which lost 4 bases and 3 bases, there was a span of 11 bases.

The chain uses TRBV28 and TRBJ2-4; a weak D match, TRBD1 (6 bases). V lost 7 bases, J lost 6 bases, and 13 bases lay in between. The germline gives CDR1 MDHEN, CDR2 SYDVKM. The CDR3 length is 13 residues. This CDR3 is CASNLQGRNIQYF. Written as DNA, the CDR3 is TGTGCCAGCAACTTACAGGGCCGAAACATTCAGTACTTC.

The genes are TRBV7-8 and TRBJ1-5; 7 nucleotides agree with TRBD1. The CDR3 runs 15 residues. Germline V gives CDR1 SGHVS, CDR2 FQNEAQ. Trimming took 5 bases from V and 5 from J; bases not matched to a gene: 9. The CDR3 DNA follows: TGTGCCAGCAGCGCGCACAGGGGAATCGATCAGCCCCAGCATTTT. Residues: CASSAHRGIDQPQHF.

This clone has just one count. The chain joins TRBV18 to TRBJ1-4; TRBD1 agrees at 7 bases. Germline V gives CDR1 KGHSH, CDR2 LQKENI. The V gene end was trimmed by 5 bases and the J gene end by 5 bases; junction bases not matched to a gene: 2. The CDR3 contains 13 residues. For the CDR3, the DNA is TGTGCCAGCTCAGAACAGGGGAATGAAAAACTGTTTTTT. This encodes CASSEQGNEKLFF.

The chain is built from TRBV6-6 and TRBJ2-7; 7 nucleotides agree with TRBD2. Germline V gives CDR1 MNHNY, CDR2 SVGAGI (reference sequence). V shed 7 bases and J 0 bases; nucleotides not matched to a gene: 9. CDR3 length: 15 amino acids. Here the CDR3 reads CASNFRGGASYEQYF. As DNA, the CDR3 is TGTGCCAGCAACTTTCGCGGGGGTGCCTCCTACGAGCAGTACTTC.

This sequence joins TRBV6-1 and TRBJ1-5; TRBD1 agrees at 7 bases. The CDR3 consists of 14 residues. V lost 5 bases, J lost 5 bases, and 6 bases stayed unmatched. Germline assignment: CDR1 MNHNS and CDR2 SASEGT. The CDR3 coding sequence is TGTGCCAGCAGTCCCGGGACAGAACATCAGCCCCAGCATTTT. This translates into CASSPGTEHQPQHF.

The V gene is TRBV27, the J gene TRBJ1-3; D remains ambiguous. Per the germline V gene, CDR1 is MNHEY and CDR2 is SMNVEV (reference sequence). The CDR3 sequence is 16 residues long. V was cut by 5 bases and J by 2 bases, with 16 bases left in between. Here the CDR3 DNA reads TGTGCCAGCAGTCGCCGTGGATGGGAGGCTGGAAACACCATATATTTT. It is translated as CASSRRGWEAGNTIYF.

This chain connects TRBV2 to TRBJ2-5, with D uncertain. V was clipped by 7 bases and J by 4 bases, with 13 bases between them. The V gene's germline CDR1 is SNHLY and CDR2 FYNNEI. This CDR3 region has 13 residues. The CDR3 DNA sequence: TGTGCCAGCAACGTGCTTAGAGGAGAGACCCAGTACTTC. Translation: CASNVLRGETQYF.

J is TRBJ2-2 and V is TRBV29-1; TRBD1 aligns across 10 bases. The CDR3 is 15 amino acids. Trimming took 6 bases from V and 2 from J; bases not matched to a gene: 6. Germline CDR1 reads SQVTM; CDR2 reads ANQGSEA. CDR3 nucleotide sequence: TGCAGCGTCGCCGACAGGGGGCCCAACACCGGGGAGCTGTTTTTT. This codes for CSVADRGPNTGELFF.

The rearrangement links TRBV5-5 to TRBJ2-7; D remains unclear. Trimming shortened V by 2 bases and J by 6 bases, and 12 bases separated the two germline ends. CDR1 is SGHKS, CDR2 YYEKEE, per germline (reference sequence). CDR3 length: 13 residues. CDR3 residues: CASSLVGSGEQYF. CDR3 coding DNA: TGTGCCAGCAGCTTAGTCGGGTCGGGCGAGCAGTACTTC. The full variable domain, rest sourced from reference TRBV5-5 and TRBJ2-7, is DAGVTQSPTHLIKTRGQQVTLRCSPISGHKSVSWYQQVLGQGPQFIFQYYEKEERGRGNFPDRFSARQFPNYSSELNVNALLLGDSALYLCASSLVGSGEQYFGPGTRLTVT.

The rearrangement uses TRBV29-1 and TRBJ2-1; D ambiguous. The V gene's germline CDR1 is SQVTM and CDR2 ANQGSEA. This CDR3 contains 12 residues. Trimming shortened V by 8 bases and J by 7 bases, and 15 bases separated the two germline ends. The CDR3 loop reads CSTSLLRNEQFF. The DNA of the CDR3 is TGCAGCACCTCCTTACTGAGAAATGAGCAGTTCTTC.

Details on this clone: This may be a read error, as it is one base from a much larger clone. This chain links TRBV5-8 with TRBJ2-1, with D uncertain. Germline CDR1 and CDR2: SGHTS and YDEGEE. This CDR3 is 11 amino acids long. V lost 2 bases, J lost 5 bases, and 2 bases lay in between. CDR3 sequence (DNA): TGTGCCAGCAGCTTTCACAATGAGCAGTTCTTC. Its protein product is CASSFHNEQFF.

This clone was found a few times. The chain links TRBV19 to TRBJ1-2; D is unresolved. This CDR3 spans 11 amino acids. The V gene lost 6 bases and the J gene lost 3 bases, with 5 bases spanning the gap. CDR1 is LNHDA and CDR2 is SQIVND in the germline V gene (reference sequence). Written as DNA, the CDR3 is TGTGCCAGTAGAAGGGACTATGGCTACACCTTC. It is translated as CASRRDYGYTF.

The chain combines TRBV10-2 with TRBJ1-4, with 7 positions matching TRBD1. V dropped 4 bases and J dropped 8; count of bases not matched to a gene: 7. The CDR3 covers 14 residues. Looked up from germline, CDR1 is WSHSY and CDR2 is SAAADI. The DNA for the CDR3 is TGCGCCAGCAGTGCTGCAGGGGGAAGGGAAAAACTGTTTTTT. This gives the protein CASSAAGGREKLFF.